This record covers a single TCR beta chain. This sample is drawn from a study of blood T cell repertoires in COVID-19. Study-level information: Sites across the United States, Italy and Spain contributed samples from acute and convalescent COVID-19.

It was during active infection that Seattle patients were enrolled and then longitudinally followed. In the authors' workflow: Amplification from reference gene primers served as the basis for estimated nucleated cell counts. The method was immunoSEQ multiplex PCR; TCRdb's version includes in-frame clones alone and lacks a portion of them. The V and J calls and the clone size are those of that table, but D and trimming were determined from the DNA. The repertoire includes 200,000 or so clones, 80% to 85% of them detected once, and about 10% sits in the top ten. V shed 6 bases and J shed 1 base, with 15 bases lying between them. Germline lookup yields CDR1 MNHEY and CDR2 SMNVEV (reference sequence). The CDR3 length is 15 residues.

This rearrangement joins TRBV27 to TRBJ1-1; no clear D. The sample was peripheral blood. The receptor was isolated from a woman aged 80 or over with COVID-19, enrolled during active disease. The CDR3 is CASSNALTENTEAFF. The DNA for the CDR3 is TGTGCCAGCAGCAACGCATTAACAGAGAACACTGAAGCTTTCTTT.